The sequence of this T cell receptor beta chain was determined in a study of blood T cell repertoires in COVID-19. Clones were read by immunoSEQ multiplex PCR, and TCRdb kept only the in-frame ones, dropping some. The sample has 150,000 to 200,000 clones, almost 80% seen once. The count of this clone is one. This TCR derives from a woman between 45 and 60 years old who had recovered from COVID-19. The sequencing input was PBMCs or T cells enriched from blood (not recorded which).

The CDR3 nucleotides read TGTGCCAGCAGCTTAGCGGGTCCCCCGGGGCAGCCCCAGCATTTT. This codes for CASSLAGPPGQPQHF. The V call is TRBV7-8, the J call TRBJ1-5; D is unresolved. Germline V gives CDR1 SGHVS, CDR2 FQNEAQ. Trimming removed 0 bases from V and 7 bases from J, with 13 bases in between. This CDR3 is 15 amino acids long.